The 27 T cell receptor beta chains listed next were all sequenced from one sample in a study of T cell repertoires in cytomegalovirus infection (dated by TCRdb to between 2018 and 2020). Instrument used: Illumina HiSeq 1500. TCRdb reworked the public reads: Q25 trimming with fastp, MiXCR clone assembly, productive beta chains retained. Rows are unified per CDR3 protein, each entry keeping the most common DNA and genes. The sample table records just over 300,000 distinct CDR3 sequences; 15% to 20% of these occur just once. Of the sample, approximately 12% falls within the top ten clones. The sequencing sample was made of PBMCs. Receptors originate from a human donor in good health (CMV status not recorded). Some clones in this sample may be carry-over from other donors' samples.

This clonotype occurred many times. The chain employs TRBV7-2 and TRBJ1-1, with 7 bases aligning to TRBD1. The V gene's germline CDR1 is SGHTA and CDR2 FQGNSA. V dropped 5 bases and J dropped 1; count of bases not matched to a gene: 7. This CDR3 has 15 amino acids. The CDR3 is CASSKRQGENTEAFF. The CDR3 DNA sequence: TGTGCCAGCAGCAAAAGACAGGGCGAGAACACTGAAGCTTTCTTT.

This clonotype was detected only a few times. The chain has TRBV6-2 or TRBV6-3 and TRBJ2-2; 9 bases match TRBD1. Per the germline V gene, CDR1 is MNHEY and CDR2 is SVGEGT. The CDR3 has 17 residues. J was trimmed by 3 bases and V by 6 bases; bases with no gene match: 11. The CDR3 loop reads CASREGTGSLDTGELFF. CDR3 nucleotide sequence: TGTGCCAGCAGGGAGGGGACAGGGAGTCTCGACACCGGGGAGCTGTTTTTT.

The table lists this clonotype with many counts. V is TRBV2 and J is TRBJ2-4; D may be TRBD1 (6 bases). The CDR3 runs to 14 residues. The ends were cut back, 5 bases at V and 5 bases at J, with 13 bases in the middle. The germline V gene has CDR1 SNHLY and CDR2 FYNNEI. The CDR3 DNA reads TGTGCCAGCAGTCCCCCACAGGGAGAAAACATTCAGTACTTC. It specifies CASSPPQGENIQYF.

CDR3 bases: TGTGCCAGCTCACCGCCGTCTCAGGGGGCTGCCTACGAGCAGTACTTC. It is translated as CASSPPSQGAAYEQYF. The chain uses TRBV18 and TRBJ2-7; 8 positions agree with TRBD1. Germline values: CDR1 KGHSH, CDR2 LQKENI. J was trimmed by 2 bases and V by 3 bases; bases with no gene match: 9. The CDR3 is made up of 16 amino acids.

The CDR3 DNA reads as TGCGCCAGCAGCCTAGTAGACAGGGGAGAGACTGAAGCTTTCTTT. Translated, it gives CASSLVDRGETEAFF. The rearrangement links TRBV4-1 to TRBJ1-1; 8 bases are a match to TRBD1. This CDR3 comprises 15 residues. Trimming removed 4 bases from V and 5 bases from J; junction bases left unmatched: 9. Germline lookup yields CDR1 MGHRA and CDR2 YSYEKL.

The chain recombines TRBV28 with TRBJ1-2; 7 nucleotides line up with TRBD1. V lost 6 bases to trimming and J lost 3 bases; unmatched junction nucleotides: 7. The CDR3 sequence is 14 residues long. Per germline, CDR1 MDHEN and CDR2 SYDVKM. This CDR3 reads CASSSRQGDYGYTF. Written as DNA, the CDR3 is TGTGCCAGCAGCTCCCGACAGGGCGACTATGGCTACACCTTC.

The V gene is TRBV5-1, the J gene TRBJ1-4; TRBD1 aligns across 9 bases. CDR3 length: 17 residues. The germline V gene encodes CDR1 SGHRS and CDR2 YFSETQ. Trimming at V came to 4 bases and at J to 8 bases, leaving 15 bases not matched to a gene. The CDR3 sequence is CASSASQGTGKTEKLFF. The CDR3 nucleotides are TGCGCCAGCAGCGCTAGCCAAGGGACAGGGAAAACAGAAAAACTGTTTTTT.

There are a few counts of this clonotype. The chain joins TRBV2 to TRBJ1-5, with 7 bases fitting TRBD1. The J segment lost 2 bases and the V segment lost 4 bases, leaving 2 bases of the junction unmatched. The CDR3 runs to 14 residues. The germline CDR1 and CDR2 sequences are SNHLY and FYNNEI. CDR3 coding DNA: TGTGCCAGCAGTGTACAGGGGCGCAATCAGCCCCAGCATTTT. This translates into CASSVQGRNQPQHF.

The chain uses TRBV28 and TRBJ2-5; TRBD2 agrees at 11 bases. The CDR3 runs 15 residues. Germline lookup yields CDR1 MDHEN and CDR2 SYDVKM. V shed 6 bases, J shed 1 base, and the junction held 4 bases outside the gene matches. CDR3 nucleotide sequence: TGTGCCAGCAGAACACTAGCGGGGGCCCAAGAGACCCAGTACTTC. It is translated as CASRTLAGAQETQYF. Full variable domain (outside the CDR3, taken from reference TRBV28 and TRBJ2-5): DVKVTQSSRYLVKRTGEKVFLECVQDMDHENMFWYRQDPGLGLRLIYFSYDVKMKEKGDIPEGYSVSREKKERFSLILESASTNQTSMYLCASRTLAGAQETQYFGPGTRLLVL.

In its sample, this clonotype was seen many times. V and J are TRBV28 and TRBJ1-1, with TRBD1 matching over 8 bases. The CDR3 has 14 amino acids. CDR1 is MDHEN, CDR2 SYDVKM, per germline. The junction had 4 bases not matched to a gene; V was cut back by 6 bases and J by 1 base. The CDR3 here is CASRTDRANTEAFF. The CDR3 nucleotides read TGTGCCAGCAGGACGGACAGGGCGAACACTGAAGCTTTCTTT. Complete variable domain (other parts from reference TRBV28 and TRBJ1-1): DVKVTQSSRYLVKRTGEKVFLECVQDMDHENMFWYRQDPGLGLRLIYFSYDVKMKEKGDIPEGYSVSREKKERFSLILESASTNQTSMYLCASRTDRANTEAFFGQGTRLTVV.

At least ten counts were recorded for this clonotype. The chain combines TRBV7-6 with TRBJ2-7; 7 bases agree with TRBD1. This CDR3 is built from 15 residues. Germline CDR1 is SGHVS and CDR2 is FNYEAQ. The V segment lost 1 base and the J segment 2 bases; nucleotides outside the gene matches: 5. In DNA form, the CDR3 reads TGTGCCAGCAGCTTAGACACAGGGGCCCCCTACGAGCAGTACTTC. Its translation: CASSLDTGAPYEQYF.

Worth noting for this clonotype: A read error is possible here, since a much larger clone lies one base away. This chain links TRBV4-1 with TRBJ2-5; 16 bases are shared with TRBD2. Germline values: CDR1 MGHRA, CDR2 YSYEKL. The length of the CDR3 is 19 residues. This chain's CDR3 is CDSSQGTSGGAVVLETQYF. In nucleotides, the CDR3 is TGCGACAGCAGCCAAGGGACTAGCGGGGGGGCGGTAGTGTTGGAGACCCAGTACTTC.

Comment on this clonotype: A clone one base away is much larger, so this may be a read error. The CDR3 does not end in the conserved phenylalanine or tryptophan, so this is likely a read error. The chain recombines TRBV7-9 with TRBJ2-7; 8 bases line up with TRBD1. The CDR3 contains 15 residues. V was clipped by 2 bases and J by 5 bases; unmatched bases: 8. In germline, CDR1 is SEHNR, CDR2 FQNEAQ (reference sequence). The CDR3, as DNA: TGTGCCAGCAGCTTACGGACAGGGTACTACGACGAGCAGTACTCC. Its translation: CASSLRTGYYDEQYS.

V usage is TRBV6-6 and J usage is TRBJ2-7; D possibly corresponds to TRBD1 (6 bases). The CDR3 extends over 14 amino acids. Germline CDR1 and CDR2: MNHNY and SVGAGI (reference sequence). V lost 6 bases to trimming and J lost 0 bases, with 12 bases between them. The CDR3 protein is CASSGQFNSYEQYF. CDR3 DNA sequence: TGTGCCAGCAGCGGACAGTTCAACTCCTACGAGCAGTACTTC.

The chain carries TRBV14 and TRBJ2-5; 8 nucleotides agree with TRBD1. Germline CDR1 is SGHDN and CDR2 is FVKESK. The CDR3 has 15 residues. Trimming at V came to 2 bases and at J to 1 base, leaving 3 bases not matched to a gene. As DNA, the CDR3 is TGTGCCAGCAGCCAAAATGGACAGGGCCAAGAGACCCAGTACTTC. Translation gives CASSQNGQGQETQYF.

The J gene is TRBJ2-7, the V gene TRBV28; 8 bases fit TRBD1. CDR1 MDHEN and CDR2 SYDVKM come from the germline V gene. The CDR3 contains 14 residues. The V segment lost 6 bases and the J segment 5 bases; nucleotides outside the gene matches: 9. The CDR3 is CASSFRGQANEQYF. In DNA, the CDR3 is TGTGCCAGCAGCTTCAGGGGGCAGGCTAACGAGCAGTACTTC.

There are many counts of this clonotype. The V call is TRBV12-3 or TRBV12-4, the J call TRBJ2-5; D may be TRBD2 (5 bases). The CDR3 contains 14 residues. V lost 3 bases and J lost 5, with 13 bases in between. CDR3 nucleotides: TGTGCCAGCAGTTTCAACAGCGGTACGGAGACCCAGTACTTC. Amino acid sequence: CASSFNSGTETQYF.

The rearrangement links TRBV2 to TRBJ1-2; 9 bases fit TRBD1. With 6 bases clipped from V and 6 bases from J, the junction kept 5 bases outside the gene matches. The CDR3 has 13 residues. The germline gives CDR1 SNHLY, CDR2 FYNNEI. The CDR3 DNA reads TGTGCCAGCAGAGCTGGGACAGGGAATGGCTACACCTTC. Translating it yields CASRAGTGNGYTF.

Many counts were recorded for this clonotype. The rearrangement joins TRBV7-3 to TRBJ2-6, with 9 bases identical to TRBD1. V lost 5 bases to trimming and J lost 4 bases; unmatched junction nucleotides: 6. In germline, CDR1 is SGHTA, CDR2 FQGTGA. This CDR3 has 16 residues. CDR3 loop: CASSETGGAGANVLTF. The DNA of the CDR3 is TGTGCCAGCAGCGAGACAGGGGGTGCCGGGGCCAACGTCCTGACTTTC.

V and J are TRBV7-9 and TRBJ1-2; TRBD1 is a possible D gene (5 bases). The CDR3 runs 18 residues. The V gene lost 3 bases and the J gene lost 4 bases, with 24 bases spanning the gap. Germline V CDR1 and CDR2: SEHNR, FQNEAQ (reference sequence). The CDR3 DNA reads TGTGCCAGCAGCTTCGGTATAGAAGGACACCGAGCTGGCTATGGCTACACCTTC. Its translation is CASSFGIEGHRAGYGYTF.

This clonotype was observed many times. The V gene is TRBV7-2, the J gene TRBJ2-3; D gene uncertain. The CDR3 consists of 13 residues. The germline V gene has CDR1 SGHTA and CDR2 FQGNSA. V shed 6 bases and J shed 5 bases, with 12 bases lying between them. This CDR3 is CASSPHTRDTQYF. In DNA, the CDR3 is TGTGCCAGCAGTCCCCATACCCGAGATACGCAGTATTTT.

This clonotype was picked up many times. This chain connects TRBV6-1 to TRBJ2-2; D perhaps matches TRBD1 (6 bases). CDR3 size: 14 residues. The germline V and J ends were trimmed by 5 bases and 1 base, with 8 bases remaining between them. The germline CDR1 and CDR2 sequences are MNHNS and SASEGT. The CDR3 spells CASSWGQNTGELFF. CDR3 DNA sequence: TGTGCCAGCAGTTGGGGACAGAACACCGGGGAGCTGTTTTTT.

This clonotype was picked up many times. The chain recombines TRBV7-2 with TRBJ2-2, with TRBD1 matching over 7 bases. V trimming: 6 bases; J trimming: 2 bases; junction bases outside the gene matches: 6. CDR3 length: 15 amino acids. In germline, CDR1 is SGHTA, CDR2 FQGNSA. As DNA, the CDR3 is TGTGCCAGCAGGTGGGGGACAGTTAACACCGGGGAGCTGTTTTTT. Translating gives CASRWGTVNTGELFF.

This clonotype was observed a handful of times. This chain joins TRBV12-5 and TRBJ2-7; TRBD1 aligns across 9 bases. The germline gives CDR1 LGHNT, CDR2 FRNRAP. The V gene end was trimmed by 6 bases and the J gene end by 5 bases; junction bases not matched to a gene: 8. This CDR3 contains 14 residues. The CDR3 bases are TGTGCTAGTGGACCCGGGACAGGGTTCAACGAGCAGTACTTC. Translation: CASGPGTGFNEQYF.

This clonotype showed up many times. The J gene is TRBJ2-3, the V gene TRBV10-3, with 11 nucleotides matching TRBD2. The germline CDR1 and CDR2 sequences are ENHRY and SYGVKD. Trimming cost V 0 bases and J 3 bases; bases outside gene matches: 5. The CDR3 consists of 17 residues. The DNA of the CDR3 is TGTGCCATCAGTGAGTCTGGGACTAGCGGCCTAACAGATACGCAGTATTTT. Translation gives CAISESGTSGLTDTQYF.

This clonotype was counted many times. The V call is TRBV6-4, the J call TRBJ1-1; 7 bases are a match to TRBD1. The CDR3 sequence is 14 residues long. CDR1 is MRHNA, CDR2 SNTAGT, per germline. Trimming cost V 6 bases and J 3 bases; bases outside gene matches: 7. The DNA of the CDR3 is TGTGCCAGCAGCCGACTTACAGGGGACACTGAAGCTTTCTTT. It codes for CASSRLTGDTEAFF.

In its sample, this clonotype was seen many times. The chain has TRBV7-9 and TRBJ1-2, with D tentatively TRBD1 (5 bases). The ends were cut back, 2 bases at V and 6 bases at J, with 7 bases in the middle. Germline CDR1 SEHNR, CDR2 FQNEAQ (reference sequence). The CDR3 covers 12 residues. The CDR3 DNA is TGTGCCAGCAGCTTAAGAGGGGATGGCTACACCTTC. Protein: CASSLRGDGYTF.